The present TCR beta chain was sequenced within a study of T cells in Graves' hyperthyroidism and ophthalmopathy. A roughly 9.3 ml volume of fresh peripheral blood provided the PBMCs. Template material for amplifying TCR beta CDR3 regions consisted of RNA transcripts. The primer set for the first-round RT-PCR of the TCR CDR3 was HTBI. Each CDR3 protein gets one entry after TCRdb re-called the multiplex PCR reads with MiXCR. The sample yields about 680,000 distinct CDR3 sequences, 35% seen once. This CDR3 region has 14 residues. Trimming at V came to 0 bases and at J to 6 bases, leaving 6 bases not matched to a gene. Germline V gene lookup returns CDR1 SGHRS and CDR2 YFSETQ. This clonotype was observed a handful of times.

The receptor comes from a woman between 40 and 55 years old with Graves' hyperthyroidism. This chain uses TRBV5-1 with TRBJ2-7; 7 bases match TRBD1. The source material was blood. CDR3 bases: TGCGCCAGCAGCTTGGACAGGGGTCAGGGCGAGCAGTACTTC. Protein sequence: CASSLDRGQGEQYF.